This T cell receptor beta chain was found in a study of CD4+ T cells in melanoma. Study findings and constraints: In melanoma, neoantigen-specific CD4+ T cells reportedly differed in differentiation state.

A word on this clone: Its antigen is not identified.

Trimming removed 0 bases from V and 8 bases from J, with 11 bases in between. Germline-derived CDR1 and CDR2 are SGDLS and YYNGEE. The length of the CDR3 is 13 residues. Libraries were prepared by immunoSEQ multiplex PCR; TCRdb keeps only in-frame clonotypes and omits some of them. This table has 9,900 or so clones, about 68% appearing once. Sequencing was done on a sample of cells from a culture (not recorded whether cultured in vitro). The sequence was obtained from a human donor with melanoma. This chain uses TRBV9 with TRBJ1-1, with D hard to call. This CDR3 reads CASSVEVDLEAFF. The CDR3 nucleotides are TGTGCCAGCAGCGTAGAGGTCGACCTAGAAGCTTTCTTT.